One sample yielded the 27 T cell receptor beta chains listed below, sequenced in a study of blood T cell repertoires in COVID-19. Only in-frame clones appear in the TCRdb table, and some are missing; sequencing was by immunoSEQ multiplex PCR. The sample lists 200,000 to 300,000 clones, roughly 86% occurring once. The specimen sequenced was peripheral blood. The receptors originated from a woman between 55 and 75 years old with COVID-19, enrolled during active disease.

The J gene is TRBJ1-5, the V gene TRBV28, with TRBD1 matching 8 bases. The V segment lost 6 bases and the J segment 7 bases; nucleotides outside the gene matches: 11. The CDR3 loop spans 15 amino acids. In germline, CDR1 is MDHEN, CDR2 SYDVKM. CDR3 region: CASSPSPGGRQPQHF. The CDR3 DNA sequence: TGTGCCAGCAGCCCATCCCCAGGGGGCCGGCAGCCCCAGCATTTT.

V is TRBV5-4 and J is TRBJ1-4; D may be TRBD1 (5 bases). In germline, CDR1 is SGHNT, CDR2 YYREEE (reference sequence). V was cut by 0 bases and J by 8 bases, with 8 bases left in between. This CDR3 is 13 amino acids long. The CDR3 sequence is CASSLDWGEKLFF. In DNA form, the CDR3 reads TGTGCCAGCAGCTTGGATTGGGGCGAAAAACTGTTTTTT.

The V call is TRBV9, the J call TRBJ2-7; 10 bases are shared with TRBD2. V shed 1 base, J shed 7 bases, and the junction held 8 bases outside the gene matches. Germline V gives CDR1 SGDLS, CDR2 YYNGEE. This CDR3 is built from 15 residues. CDR3: CASSVSASGSEEQYF. The CDR3 coding sequence is TGTGCCAGCAGCGTATCGGCTAGCGGGAGCGAAGAGCAGTACTTC.

This chain links TRBV12-5 with TRBJ2-3, with 8 nucleotides matching TRBD2. The V segment lost 5 bases and the J segment 4 bases; nucleotides outside the gene matches: 8. Germline-derived CDR1 and CDR2 are LGHNT and FRNRAP. The CDR3 has 15 residues. CDR3 in amino acids: CASGGHGRGSDTQYF. Here the CDR3 DNA reads TGTGCTAGTGGTGGACACGGGAGGGGGTCAGATACGCAGTATTTT.

The sample holds many counts of this clone. V gene TRBV5-1 combines with J gene TRBJ2-1; the D gene is possibly TRBD1 (6 bases). Trimming cost V 7 bases and J 4 bases, with 21 bases left between them. The CDR3 has 16 amino acids. Germline V lookup: CDR1 SGHRS, CDR2 YFSETQ. For the CDR3, the DNA is TGCGCCAGCGACGAGGGGGAGCTGAGGGGGTACAATGAGCAGTTCTTC. This translates into CASDEGELRGYNEQFF.

This CDR3 reads CASSEEEGNYGYTF. CDR3 DNA sequence: TGTGCCAGCAGTGAAGAGGAGGGAAACTATGGCTACACCTTC. The rearrangement links TRBV2 to TRBJ1-2; the D is unclear. V lost 1 base, J lost 2 bases, and 8 bases lay in between. This CDR3 has 14 residues. From germline, CDR1 is SNHLY and CDR2 FYNNEI.

The chain joins TRBV4-1 to TRBJ2-1; 9 positions match TRBD2. This CDR3 has 17 amino acids. V was pared by 0 bases and J by 4 bases, with 7 bases of the junction left unmatched. The germline gives CDR1 MGHRA, CDR2 YSYEKL. DNA of the CDR3: TGCGCCAGCAGCCAAGATCTGAGCGGGGGGACGTACAATGAGCAGTTCTTC. Residues: CASSQDLSGGTYNEQFF.

This clone showed up just once. V gene TRBV5-4 combines with J gene TRBJ1-2; tentative D call: TRBD1 (5 bases). Per the germline V gene, CDR1 is SGHNT and CDR2 is YYREEE (reference sequence). The V gene lost 0 bases and the J gene lost 4 bases, with 16 bases spanning the gap. This CDR3 region has 16 residues. CDR3 coding DNA: TGTGCCAGCAGCTTGGCCGGGGGACCTGAGGTCTATGGCTACACCTTC. It translates to CASSLAGGPEVYGYTF.

The chain links TRBV19 to TRBJ2-7; D is possibly TRBD2 (6 bases). Germline V lookup: CDR1 LNHDA, CDR2 SQIVND (reference sequence). V was shortened by 6 bases and J by 2 bases, with 17 bases between the two germline ends. The CDR3 is 15 amino acids. Here the CDR3 DNA reads TGTGCCAGTAGGCCGACTAGTAGCCGGGCCTACGAGCAGTACTTC. Translated: CASRPTSSRAYEQYF.

The chain recombines TRBV28 with TRBJ2-6, with D possibly matching TRBD1 (6 bases). Per germline, CDR1 MDHEN and CDR2 SYDVKM. Trimming pared 7 bases from V and 4 bases from J, leaving 14 bases between. The CDR3 is 15 amino acids. The CDR3 region is CASKGGHSGANVLTF. DNA for the CDR3: TGTGCCAGCAAAGGGGGACACTCCGGGGCCAACGTCCTGACTTTC.

The rearrangement uses TRBV27 and TRBJ1-5, with TRBD1 as a possible D gene (6 bases). Trimming took off 5 bases at V and 1 base at J, with 9 bases between the two ends. Germline CDR1 and CDR2: MNHEY and SMNVEV (reference sequence). This CDR3 has 14 amino acids. The CDR3 bases are TGTGCCAGCAGTCGGACAGCGAGCAATCAGCCCCAGCATTTT. It yields the protein CASSRTASNQPQHF.

The sample holds a few counts of this clone. The rearrangement uses TRBV5-1 and TRBJ1-2; D is unclear. Deletions cut 3 bases from V and 6 bases from J, with 15 bases between. The length of the CDR3 is 14 residues. Germline V CDR1 and CDR2: SGHRS, YFSETQ. In nucleotides, the CDR3 is TGCGCCAGCAGCTGGATGAGCGGGGAAGATGGCTACACCTTC. This codes for CASSWMSGEDGYTF.

The chain joins TRBV5-1 to TRBJ2-7; the match to TRBD2 covers 9 bases. The CDR3 sequence is 13 residues long. V trimming: 5 bases; J trimming: 6 bases; junction bases outside the gene matches: 6. The germline gives CDR1 SGHRS, CDR2 YFSETQ. CDR3 region: CASRSSGSSEQYF. The DNA for the CDR3 is TGCGCCAGCAGGAGTAGCGGGAGTTCCGAGCAGTACTTC.

A note on this clone: The junction does not match germline at one end; this may be a read error. This sequence joins TRBV9 and TRBJ2-2; 8 bases fit TRBD1. This CDR3 spans 16 amino acids. Germline V gene sequence: CDR1 SGDLS, CDR2 YYNGEE. CDR3 bases: TGTGCCAGCAGCCCCCGGGGACAGGCCACAACCGAGGAGCTGTTTTTT. It codes for CASSPRGQATTEELFF.

The chain links TRBV29-1 to TRBJ1-4, with D tentatively TRBD1 (5 bases). CDR1 and CDR2 (germline): SQVTM, ANQGSEA. The V gene lost 3 bases and the J gene lost 7 bases, with 12 bases spanning the gap. CDR3 size: 13 residues. This chain's CDR3 is CSVEYRRGEKLFF. CDR3 nucleotides: TGCAGCGTTGAGTACAGGAGGGGTGAAAAACTGTTTTTT.

This clone was counted only a few times. The rearrangement links TRBV9 to TRBJ1-4; no clear D gene. Germline CDR1 SGDLS, CDR2 YYNGEE. This CDR3 is 14 amino acids long. Trimming removed 7 bases at V and 0 bases at J, with 10 bases between. The CDR3 protein is CASPRKTTNEKLFF. The CDR3, as DNA: TGTGCCAGCCCCAGAAAGACAACTAATGAAAAACTGTTTTTT.

The rearrangement joins TRBV5-4 to TRBJ1-4; a possible D gene is TRBD1 (6 bases). The CDR3 consists of 15 residues. Trimming took 3 bases from V and 8 from J, leaving 17 bases between them. Germline CDR1 is SGHNT and CDR2 is YYREEE (reference sequence). The chain's CDR3 is CASSSTGRGEEKLFF. CDR3 nucleotides: TGTGCCAGCAGCTCCACAGGGCGCGGTGAAGAAAAACTGTTTTTT.

This sequence joins TRBV6-2 or TRBV6-3 and TRBJ2-1; 8 bases fit TRBD2. J gave up 8 bases and V 2 bases, and 8 bases lay outside the gene matches. CDR1 and CDR2 from the germline V gene are MNHEY and SVGEGT. The CDR3 is 15 amino acids. This CDR3 is CASSYPLTGGDEQFF. As DNA, the CDR3 is TGTGCCAGCAGTTACCCTCTGACCGGGGGGGATGAGCAGTTCTTC.

CDR3 coding DNA: TGCAGCGTTCCCAGGGGAGTGGGTTCCCAGTACTTC. Amino acid sequence: CSVPRGVGSQYF. The rearrangement joins TRBV29-1 to TRBJ2-5, with D possibly matching TRBD1 (6 bases). The germline gives CDR1 SQVTM, CDR2 ANQGSEA. Deletions cut 5 bases from V and 9 bases from J, with 16 bases between. This CDR3 is built from 12 residues.

This clone was detected only once. This rearrangement joins TRBV4-3 to TRBJ2-1; 8 nucleotides agree with TRBD2. V dropped 5 bases and J dropped 4; count of bases not matched to a gene: 1. CDR3 length equals 13 residues. The germline V gene encodes CDR1 LGHNA and CDR2 YSLEER. CDR3 in amino acids: CASSSGGYNEQFF. CDR3 coding DNA: TGCGCCAGCAGCAGCGGGGGTTACAATGAGCAGTTCTTC.

This chain connects TRBV5-1 to TRBJ1-1, with TRBD1 as a possible D gene (5 bases). CDR1 and CDR2 from the germline V gene are SGHRS and YFSETQ. The CDR3 has 16 amino acids. V gave up 0 bases and J gave up 4 bases, with 16 bases separating them. This CDR3 reads CASSLVNMGRGTEAFF. CDR3 DNA: TGCGCCAGCAGCTTGGTGAATATGGGTAGGGGCACTGAAGCTTTCTTT.

The V gene is TRBV5-8, the J gene TRBJ2-1, with 7 bases matching TRBD2. Losses at the gene ends were 4 bases for V and 2 bases for J; bases not matched to a gene: 9. The CDR3 length is 16 residues. Germline V lookup: CDR1 SGHTS, CDR2 YDEGEE. The CDR3 region is CASSPRAGPTYNEQFF. Here the CDR3 DNA reads TGTGCCAGCAGCCCTAGAGCGGGGCCCACCTACAATGAGCAGTTCTTC.

The V and J genes are TRBV5-6 and TRBJ2-1; the D is unclear. Germline CDR1 reads SGHDT; CDR2 reads YYEEEE. The germline V and J ends were trimmed by 4 bases and 3 bases, with 8 bases remaining between them. The CDR3 length is 13 residues. This chain's CDR3 is CASSPGYYNEQFF. The CDR3 DNA follows: TGTGCCAGCAGCCCCGGGTACTACAATGAGCAGTTCTTC.

The CDR3 spells CASSIGGEGYGYTF. In DNA, the CDR3 is TGTGCCAGTAGTATCGGAGGGGAGGGCTATGGCTACACCTTC. V is TRBV19 and J is TRBJ1-2; tentative D call: TRBD1 (5 bases). The V end was cut by 3 bases, the J end by 4 bases, with 12 bases between. The CDR3 spans 14 residues. Germline V gives CDR1 LNHDA, CDR2 SQIVND (reference sequence).

The chain combines TRBV24-1 with TRBJ1-5; D is unresolved. The CDR3 runs 13 residues. Trimming took off 3 bases at V and 4 bases at J, with 6 bases between the two ends. From germline, CDR1 is KGHDR and CDR2 SFDVKD. The CDR3 coding sequence is TGTGCCACCAGTGATCTGACAAATCAGCCCCAGCATTTT. It yields the protein CATSDLTNQPQHF.

The chain joins TRBV4-3 to TRBJ2-1; D may be TRBD1 (5 bases). The V end was cut by 2 bases, the J end by 6 bases, with 17 bases between. The CDR3 loop spans 16 amino acids. The V gene's germline CDR1 is LGHNA and CDR2 YSLEER. Here the CDR3 DNA reads TGCGCCAGCAGCCAACAGGGTCGGTGGCCCCTCAATGAGCAGTTCTTC. As protein: CASSQQGRWPLNEQFF.

The chain has TRBV3-1 (or the pseudogene TRBV3-2) and TRBJ1-1; TRBD1 aligns across 9 bases. The CDR3 has 15 residues. The germline CDR1 and CDR2 sequences are LGHDT and YNNKEL (reference sequence). Germline trimming cut 0 bases from V and 7 bases from J; bases unmatched to any gene: 6. The CDR3, as DNA: TGTGCCAGCAGCCAAGACACGGACAGGGGCCATGAAGCTTTCTTT. It codes for CASSQDTDRGHEAFF.